This T cell receptor beta chain was documented in a study of blood T cell dynamics during melanoma immunotherapy. General observations from the study: Cell-free DNA CDR3 sequences most resembled the immune-effector CD8+ subset, which was also most clonal.

Germline V lookup: CDR1 MDHEN, CDR2 SYDVKM. The CDR3 runs 15 residues. Trimming stripped 7 bases from V and 5 bases from J, with 18 bases between. The time point denotes: pre-treatment baseline. Only in-frame clones appear in the TCRdb table, and some are missing; sequencing was by immunoSEQ multiplex PCR. The table lists approximately 3,100 clones, roughly 90% of them singletons. On this clone itself: Its target is not known.

The chain has TRBV28 and TRBJ2-1; D uncertain. Source: effector memory CD8+ T cells from blood, taken from a patient treated with checkpoint blockade. The clonotype originates from a human donor with melanoma. CDR3 in amino acids: CASILSAAQNNEQFF. In nucleotides, the CDR3 is TGTGCCAGCATCCTCAGTGCCGCCCAAAACAATGAGCAGTTCTTC.